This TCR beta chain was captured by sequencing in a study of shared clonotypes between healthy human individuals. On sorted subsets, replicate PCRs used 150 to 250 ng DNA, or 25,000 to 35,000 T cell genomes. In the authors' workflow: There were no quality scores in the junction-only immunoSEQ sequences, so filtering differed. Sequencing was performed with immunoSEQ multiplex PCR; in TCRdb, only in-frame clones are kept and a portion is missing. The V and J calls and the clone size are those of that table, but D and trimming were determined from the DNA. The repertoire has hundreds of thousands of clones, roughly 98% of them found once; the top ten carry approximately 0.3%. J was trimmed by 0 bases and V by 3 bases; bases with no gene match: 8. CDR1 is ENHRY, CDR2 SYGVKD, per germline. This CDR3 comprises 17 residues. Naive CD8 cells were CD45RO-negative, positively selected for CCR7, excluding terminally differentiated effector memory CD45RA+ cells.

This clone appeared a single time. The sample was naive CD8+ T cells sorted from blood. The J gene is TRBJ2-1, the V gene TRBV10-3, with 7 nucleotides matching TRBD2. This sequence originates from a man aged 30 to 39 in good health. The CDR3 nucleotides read TGTGCCATCAGTGAAGGCGGGAGCCCTCGCTCCTACAATGAGCAGTTCTTC. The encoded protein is CAISEGGSPRSYNEQFF.